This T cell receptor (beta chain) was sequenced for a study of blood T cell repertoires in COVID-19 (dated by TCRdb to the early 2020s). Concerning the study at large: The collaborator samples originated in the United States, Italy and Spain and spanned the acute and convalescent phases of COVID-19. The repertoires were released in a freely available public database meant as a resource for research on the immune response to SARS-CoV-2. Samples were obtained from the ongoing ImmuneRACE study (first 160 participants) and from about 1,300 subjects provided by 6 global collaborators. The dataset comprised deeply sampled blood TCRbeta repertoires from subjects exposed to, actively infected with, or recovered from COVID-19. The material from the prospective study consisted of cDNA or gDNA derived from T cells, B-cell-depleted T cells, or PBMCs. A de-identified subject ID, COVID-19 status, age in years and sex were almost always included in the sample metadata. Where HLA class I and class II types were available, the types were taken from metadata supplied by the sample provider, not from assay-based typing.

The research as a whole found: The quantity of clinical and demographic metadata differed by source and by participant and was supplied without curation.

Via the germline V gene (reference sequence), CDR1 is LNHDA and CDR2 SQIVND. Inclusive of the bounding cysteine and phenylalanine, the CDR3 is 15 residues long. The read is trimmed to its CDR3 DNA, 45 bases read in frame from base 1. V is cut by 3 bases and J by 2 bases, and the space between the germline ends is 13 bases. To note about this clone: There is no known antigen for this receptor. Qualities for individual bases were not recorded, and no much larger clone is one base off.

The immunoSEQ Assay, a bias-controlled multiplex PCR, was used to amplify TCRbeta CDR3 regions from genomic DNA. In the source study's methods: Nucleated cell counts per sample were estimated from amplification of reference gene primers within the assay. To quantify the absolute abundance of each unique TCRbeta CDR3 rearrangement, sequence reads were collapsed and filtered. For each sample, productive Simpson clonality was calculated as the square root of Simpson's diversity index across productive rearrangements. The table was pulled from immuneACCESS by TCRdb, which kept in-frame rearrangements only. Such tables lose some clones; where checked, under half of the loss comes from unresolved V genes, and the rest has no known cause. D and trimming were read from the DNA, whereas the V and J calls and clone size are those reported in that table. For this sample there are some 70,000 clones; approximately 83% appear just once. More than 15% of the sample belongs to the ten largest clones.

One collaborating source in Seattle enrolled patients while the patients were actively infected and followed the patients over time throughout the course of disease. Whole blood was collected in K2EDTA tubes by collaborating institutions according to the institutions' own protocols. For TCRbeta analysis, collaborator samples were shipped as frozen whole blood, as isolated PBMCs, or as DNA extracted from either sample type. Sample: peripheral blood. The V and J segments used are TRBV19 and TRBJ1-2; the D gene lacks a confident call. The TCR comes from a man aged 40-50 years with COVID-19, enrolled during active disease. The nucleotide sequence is TGTGCCAGTAGTATTCGGCGAGGATCAAACTATGGCTACACCTTC. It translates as CASSIRRGSNYGYTF.